The rows below give T cell receptor beta chains drawn from one sample of a study of response to subunit inactivated influenza vaccine. Using its own MiXCR run on the RT-PCR reads, TCRdb lists one record per CDR3 protein. Among about 830,000 distinct CDR3 sequences, roughly 20% were seen once, and the ten largest hold roughly a tenth. The material was PBMCs from blood, obtained roughly 5 days after vaccination. The receptor set was obtained from a middle-aged man who received an inactivated influenza vaccine. CDR3s include the opening cysteine and the closing phenylalanine or tryptophan. Fields, in order: J gene, clone size, D gene, V gene, CDR3 DNA, CDR3 protein. D genes are given only for firm matches. Clone size is given for some rows only: seen once, a few or many times, or a class if the clone is expanded.

TRBJ2-1	.	TRBD2	TRBV4-2	TGTGCCAGCAGCCAAGGGATAGCGGGAGGGCCGGGATACAATGAGCAGTTCTTC	CASSQGIAGGPGYNEQFF
TRBJ2-3	few	.	TRBV4-2	TGTGCCAGCAGCCAAGCGTCCCGCCGGGATAGCACAGATACGCAGTATTTT	CASSQASRRDSTDTQYF
TRBJ1-4	few	.	TRBV20-1	TGCAGTGCTAGTAGAGGACAGAATGAAAAACTGTTTTTT	CSASRGQNEKLFF
TRBJ2-1	few	.	TRBV24-1	TGTGCCACCAGTGGCCTTGACAGAGGTAGCACCTACAATGAGCAGTTCTTC	CATSGLDRGSTYNEQFF
TRBJ2-7	few	TRBD1	TRBV11-2	TGTGCCAGCAGCTTCGCGTCCGGGACAGGGAACTACGAGCAGTACTTC	CASSFASGTGNYEQYF
TRBJ2-5	many	.	TRBV7-6	TGTGCCAGCAGCTTAGTAGCCCATCCCCAAGAGACCCAGTACTTC	CASSLVAHPQETQYF
TRBJ2-7	once	.	TRBV20-1	TGCAGTGCTAGATTATCCGGGGTCTACGAGCAGTACTTC	CSARLSGVYEQYF
TRBJ2-7	many	.	TRBV4-3	TGCGCCAGCAGCCAAGGGTGGGACCAGATCTACGAGCAGTACTTC	CASSQGWDQIYEQYF
TRBJ1-6	.	.	TRBV12-3/TRBV12-4	TGTGCCAGCAGTTTATTGGGGGGGGCACGTTCACCCCTCCACTTT	CASSLLGGARSPLHF
TRBJ1-1	few	TRBD1	TRBV20-1	TGCAGTGCCCAGGGACAGGGGGGCACTGAAGCTTTCTTT	CSAQGQGGTEAFF
TRBJ2-7	.	.	TRBV9	TGTGCCAGCAGCGTATCGGTGGGCTCCGAGCAGTACTTC	CASSVSVGSEQYF
TRBJ2-1	.	.	TRBV4-2	TGTGCCAGCAGCCAAGTCTTCCAGGGGCGCGATGAGCAGTTCTTC	CASSQVFQGRDEQFF
TRBJ2-1	.	TRBD1	TRBV28	TGTGCCAGCACCTCGCCGGGACAGGGATACAATGAGCAGTTCTTC	CASTSPGQGYNEQFF
TRBJ2-7	many	.	TRBV20-1	TGCAGTGCTAGAGAGGGCTACGAGCAGTACTTC	CSAREGYEQYF
TRBJ1-2	.	.	TRBV15	TGTGCCACCAGCAGAGGAGCTAACTATGGCTACACCTTC	CATSRGANYGYTF
TRBJ2-3	few	.	TRBV20-1	TGCAGTGCAAGCAGTATTTTGTCTAGCACAGATACGCAGTATTTT	CSASSILSSTDTQYF
TRBJ2-2	once	.	TRBV7-2	TGTGCCAGCAGCCGGGGGGCAGGCGGGGAGCTGTTTTTT	CASSRGAGGELFF
TRBJ2-7	few	TRBD2	TRBV6-2/TRBV6-3	TGTGCCAGCAGTTGGCGGGGGGGCTTGGACGAGCAGTACTTC	CASSWRGGLDEQYF
TRBJ2-7	.	.	TRBV21-1	TGTGCCAGCAGCCCTCCCGGGACAGGGGGATCCTACGAGCAGTACTTC	CASSPPGTGGSYEQYF
TRBJ2-1	few	.	TRBV15	TGTGCCACCAGCAGGACCGGGACTTTCAACAATGAGCAGTTCTTC	CATSRTGTFNNEQFF
TRBJ2-7	many	.	TRBV5-1	TGCGCCAGCAGCCCACCGGAGGGGTTCGAGCAGTACTTC	CASSPPEGFEQYF
TRBJ1-1	.	.	TRBV29-1	TGCAGCGTCCACAACCCAGGATCCGCAAATGCTTTCTTT	CSVHNPGSANAFF